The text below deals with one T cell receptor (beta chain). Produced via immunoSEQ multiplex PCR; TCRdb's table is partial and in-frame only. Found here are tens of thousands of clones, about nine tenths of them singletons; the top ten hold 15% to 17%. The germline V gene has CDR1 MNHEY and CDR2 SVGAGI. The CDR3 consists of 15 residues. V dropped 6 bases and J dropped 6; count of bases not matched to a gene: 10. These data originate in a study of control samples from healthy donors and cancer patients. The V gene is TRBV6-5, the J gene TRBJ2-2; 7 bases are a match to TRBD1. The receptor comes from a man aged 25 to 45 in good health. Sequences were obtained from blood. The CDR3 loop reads CASRKPGTAAGELFF. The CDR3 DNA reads TGTGCCAGCAGGAAACCCGGGACAGCCGCCGGGGAGCTGTTTTTT.